These T cell receptor beta chains were read from a single sample in a study of shared clonotypes between healthy human individuals. Libraries were prepared by immunoSEQ multiplex PCR; TCRdb keeps only in-frame clonotypes and omits some of them. The repertoire holds around 690,000 clones, with about 92% as singletons. The sample was memory CD8+ T cells from PBMCs. The receptor set was obtained from a man younger than 35 in good health. Some clones in this sample may be carry-over from other donors' samples. CDR3s include the opening cysteine and the closing phenylalanine or tryptophan. A D gene is named only where the DNA matches it firmly. Clone size, where shown, is once, few, many, or a class for clones that have expanded.

d_call,clone_size,v_call,j_call,cdr3_aa,cdr3_nt
NA,NA,TRBV10-3,TRBJ2-3,CAISEFLRLLTSTDTQYF,TGTGCCATCAGTGAGTTTCTTCGACTACTTACTTCCACAGATACGCAGTATTTT
NA,few,TRBV29-1,TRBJ1-1,CSVEEGSNTEAFF,TGCAGCGTTGAAGAGGGCAGTAACACTGAAGCTTTCTTT
NA,NA,TRBV25-1,TRBJ2-7,CASSPSLSYEQYF,TGTGCCAGCAGTCCCAGTCTTTCCTACGAGCAGTACTTC
TRBD1,NA,TRBV19,TRBJ2-1,CASSILAGGIYNEQFF,TGTGCCAGTAGTATCTTGGCAGGGGGCATCTACAATGAGCAGTTCTTC
NA,NA,TRBV28,TRBJ1-1,CASSLFLNTEAFF,TGTGCCAGCAGTTTATTCTTGAACACTGAAGCTTTCTTT
NA,NA,TRBV7-9,TRBJ1-1,CASSHRLGQTTTEAFF,TGTGCCAGCAGCCACCGTTTAGGCCAGACGACCACTGAAGCTTTCTTT
NA,NA,TRBV6-5,TRBJ2-7,CASSPAQGVSYEQYF,TGTGCCAGCAGCCCGGCTCAGGGAGTTAGCTACGAGCAGTACTTC
TRBD2,NA,TRBV2,TRBJ2-3,CASSGGGASTDTQYF,TGTGCCAGCAGTGGGGGAGGGGCTAGCACAGATACGCAGTATTTT
TRBD2,NA,TRBV4-2,TRBJ2-7,CASSQNRREASYEQYF,TGTGCCAGCAGCCAAAATCGGCGGGAGGCCTCCTACGAGCAGTACTTC
TRBD2,NA,TRBV6-1,TRBJ2-7,CASSGRGSSYEQYF,TGTGCCAGCAGTGGGCGGGGGAGCTCCTACGAGCAGTACTTC
TRBD2,NA,TRBV5-4,TRBJ2-7,CASSLGLAGASYEQYF,TGTGCCAGCAGCTTAGGACTGGCGGGAGCCTCCTACGAGCAGTACTTC
NA,NA,TRBV7-8,TRBJ2-1,CASTPFRENEQFF,TGTGCCAGCACCCCCTTCAGGGAAAATGAGCAGTTCTTC
NA,NA,TRBV6-5,TRBJ1-1,CASSSTGEVAEAFF,TGTGCCAGCAGTTCCACGGGTGAGGTTGCTGAAGCTTTCTTT
NA,NA,TRBV5-4,TRBJ2-7,CASSLSSQTYEQYF,TGTGCCAGCAGCTTGTCAAGCCAAACTTACGAGCAGTACTTC
TRBD2,NA,TRBV10-3,TRBJ2-3,CAISESLAGAPQADTQYF,TGTGCCATCAGTGAGTCGTTAGCGGGAGCCCCGCAGGCAGATACGCAGTATTTT
NA,NA,TRBV7-9,TRBJ2-7,CASSLAFLQPYEQYF,TGTGCCAGCAGCTTAGCGTTCCTTCAACCCTACGAGCAGTACTTC
NA,few,TRBV29-1,TRBJ1-4,CSAPLEGREKLFF,TGCAGCGCCCCATTGGAGGGAAGGGAAAAACTGTTTTTT
TRBD1,few,TRBV7-9,TRBJ1-1,CASIGTAISMNTEAFF,TGTGCCAGTATCGGGACAGCTATTTCAATGAACACTGAAGCTTTCTTT
NA,NA,TRBV7-6,TRBJ2-7,CASSLEPEGPREQYF,TGTGCCAGCAGCTTAGAGCCGGAGGGCCCCAGGGAGCAGTACTTC
NA,NA,TRBV28,TRBJ1-2,CASSLLRKWDYGYTF,TGTGCCAGCAGTCTTCTGCGGAAGTGGGACTATGGCTACACCTTC
NA,NA,TRBV28,TRBJ2-3,CASSFAGGTDTQYF,TGTGCCAGCAGTTTCGCAGGGGGCACAGATACGCAGTATTTT
NA,NA,TRBV28,TRBJ2-4,CASSSNRELAKNIQYF,TGTGCCAGCAGTTCCAACAGGGAGCTAGCCAAAAACATTCAGTACTTC
NA,NA,TRBV11-2,TRBJ2-1,CASSPRVSYNEQFF,TGTGCCAGCAGCCCCCGGGTCTCCTACAATGAGCAGTTCTTC
NA,NA,TRBV5-8,TRBJ2-7,CASSRPASSEQYF,TGTGCCAGCAGCCGGCCCGCTTCGAGCGAGCAGTACTTC
NA,NA,TRBV10-3,TRBJ1-1,CAISRQMNTEAFF,TGTGCCATCAGTAGACAGATGAACACTGAAGCTTTCTTT
NA,NA,TRBV14,TRBJ1-5,CASSQGSGGGNQPQHF,TGTGCCAGCAGCCAAGGTTCCGGTGGGGGCAATCAGCCCCAGCATTTT
NA,NA,TRBV4-1,TRBJ2-7,CASSPRDLPSEQYF,TGCGCCAGCAGCCCCCGGGACCTACCCTCCGAGCAGTACTTC
NA,NA,TRBV20-1,TRBJ2-1,CSAGRRKRQFF,TGCAGTGCGGGCCGACGGAAAAGGCAGTTCTTC
NA,NA,TRBV28,TRBJ2-7,CASRPGRVNEQYF,TGTGCCAGCAGACCCGGGAGAGTTAACGAGCAGTACTTC
TRBD2,few,TRBV5-6,TRBJ2-2,CASSWGLESGELFF,TGTGCCAGCAGCTGGGGACTAGAAAGCGGGGAGCTGTTTTTT
NA,NA,TRBV11-1,TRBJ2-3,CASSRLIGIQADTQYF,TGTGCCAGCAGCCGCCTTATAGGAATTCAAGCAGATACGCAGTATTTT
NA,NA,TRBV2,TRBJ2-3,CASSELAGSFDTQYF,TGTGCCAGCAGTGAACTCGCCGGGAGTTTCGATACGCAGTATTTT
NA,NA,TRBV27,TRBJ2-7,CASSGFSSYEQYF,TGTGCCAGCAGCGGATTCAGCTCCTACGAGCAGTACTTC
NA,NA,TRBV11-2,TRBJ2-7,CASSPGPYVLYEQYF,TGTGCCAGCAGTCCGGGACCATATGTCCTTTACGAGCAGTACTTC
TRBD2,NA,TRBV9,TRBJ2-2,CASSTGTTNTGELFF,TGTGCCAGCAGCACCGGGACTACCAACACCGGGGAGCTGTTTTTT
TRBD1,NA,TRBV27,TRBJ2-2,CATGQGWTGELFF,TGTGCCACCGGACAGGGATGGACCGGGGAGCTGTTTTTT
TRBD1,NA,TRBV7-9,TRBJ1-1,CASSSETGGMNTEAFF,TGTGCCAGCAGCTCTGAGACAGGGGGAATGAACACTGAAGCTTTCTTT
NA,NA,TRBV11-2,TRBJ1-3,CASSRTGSSGNTIYF,TGTGCCAGCAGTCGAACGGGGTCCTCTGGAAACACCATATATTTT
NA,NA,TRBV27,TRBJ2-7,CASSLYPRGGEQYF,TGTGCCAGCAGTTTATACCCTAGAGGGGGCGAGCAGTACTTC
NA,NA,TRBV6-1,TRBJ1-1,CASSEAAPANTEAFF,TGTGCCAGCAGTGAAGCGGCTCCAGCGAACACTGAAGCTTTCTTT
TRBD1,NA,TRBV5-4,TRBJ1-1,CASSLEQGARDTEAFF,TGTGCCAGCAGCTTGGAACAGGGGGCTAGGGACACTGAAGCTTTCTTT
NA,NA,TRBV19,TRBJ2-1,CASSRPAGYEQFF,TGTGCCAGTAGTCGCCCAGCGGGCTATGAGCAGTTCTTC
NA,NA,TRBV7-9,TRBJ1-2,CASSSGRRYGYTF,TGTGCCAGCAGCTCGGGACGGAGATATGGCTACACCTTC
NA,NA,TRBV7-9,TRBJ2-7,CASASGTNSYEQYF,TGTGCCAGCGCATCCGGGACGAACTCCTACGAGCAGTACTTC
TRBD2,NA,TRBV7-6,TRBJ2-1,CASPGLAGGNEQFF,TGTGCCAGCCCTGGACTAGCGGGAGGCAATGAGCAGTTCTTC
NA,NA,TRBV7-2,TRBJ1-2,CASSLELGQPSYGYTF,TGTGCCAGCAGCTTAGAGCTAGGTCAGCCTAGCTATGGCTACACCTTC
TRBD1,NA,TRBV9,TRBJ2-2,CASSARQGPGELFF,TGTGCCAGCAGCGCGCGACAGGGACCAGGGGAGCTGTTTTTT
NA,NA,TRBV5-1,TRBJ1-4,CASSPTTQGGREKLFF,TGCGCCAGCAGCCCAACGACACAGGGAGGTAGAGAAAAACTGTTTTTT
NA,NA,TRBV7-9,TRBJ2-7,CASSLHEQYF,TGTGCCAGCAGCTTACACGAGCAGTACTTC
TRBD2,NA,TRBV9,TRBJ2-1,CASSVVAGVGNEQFF,TGTGCCAGCAGCGTAGTAGCGGGAGTCGGCAATGAGCAGTTCTTC
NA,NA,TRBV9,TRBJ2-7,CASSASGAPSYEQYF,TGTGCCAGCAGCGCGTCCGGAGCCCCCTCCTACGAGCAGTACTTC
NA,NA,TRBV4-2,TRBJ1-1,CASSWDVNTEAFF,TGTGCCAGCAGTTGGGATGTGAACACTGAAGCTTTCTTT
NA,once,TRBV6-5,TRBJ2-7,CASSYSPGGQYF,TGTGCCAGCAGTTACTCTCCCGGGGGGCAGTACTTC
NA,NA,TRBV5-4,TRBJ2-3,CASSLVGTFFTGTDTQYF,TGTGCCAGCAGCTTGGTGGGGACTTTTTTTACCGGCACAGATACGCAGTATTTT
TRBD1,NA,TRBV4-1,TRBJ2-7,CASSLRTGRPYEQYF,TGCGCCAGCAGCTTAAGGACAGGGAGGCCCTACGAGCAGTACTTC